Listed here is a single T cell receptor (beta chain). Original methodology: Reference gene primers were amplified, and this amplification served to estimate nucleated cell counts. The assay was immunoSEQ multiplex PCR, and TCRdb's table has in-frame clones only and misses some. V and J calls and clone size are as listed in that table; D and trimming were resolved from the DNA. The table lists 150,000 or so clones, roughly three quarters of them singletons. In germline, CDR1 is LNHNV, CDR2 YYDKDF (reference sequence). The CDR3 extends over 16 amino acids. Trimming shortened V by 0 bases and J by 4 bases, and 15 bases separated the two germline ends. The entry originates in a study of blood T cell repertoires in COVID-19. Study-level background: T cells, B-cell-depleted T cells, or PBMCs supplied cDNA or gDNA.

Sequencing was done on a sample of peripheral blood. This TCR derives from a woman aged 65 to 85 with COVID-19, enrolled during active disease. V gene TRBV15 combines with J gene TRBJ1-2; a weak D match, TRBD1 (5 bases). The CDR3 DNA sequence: TGTGCCACCAGCAGAGATCACTGGGGCTTCTTCTATGGCTACACCTTC. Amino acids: CATSRDHWGFFYGYTF.